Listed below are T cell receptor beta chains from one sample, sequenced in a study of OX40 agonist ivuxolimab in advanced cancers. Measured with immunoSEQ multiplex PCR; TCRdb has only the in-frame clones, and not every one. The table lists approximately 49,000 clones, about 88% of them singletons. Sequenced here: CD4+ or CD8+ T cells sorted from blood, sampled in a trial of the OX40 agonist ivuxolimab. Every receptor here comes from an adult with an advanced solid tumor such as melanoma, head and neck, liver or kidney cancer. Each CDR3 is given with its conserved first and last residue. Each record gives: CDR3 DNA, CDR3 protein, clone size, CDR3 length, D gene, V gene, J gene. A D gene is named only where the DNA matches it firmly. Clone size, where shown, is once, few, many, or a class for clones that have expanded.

TGTGCCAGCACTCAACAGGGGGCTCGGAACAATGAGCAGTTCTTC,CASTQQGARNNEQFF,.,15,TRBD1,TRBV27,TRBJ2-1
TGTGCCAGCAGCTTACAGGGTCGCACTAATGAAAAACTGTTTTTT,CASSLQGRTNEKLFF,.,15,.,TRBV6-5,TRBJ1-4
TGTGCCACCAGCCAGAGGCGCAGCGGAGGGAATGAGCAGTTCTTC,CATSQRRSGGNEQFF,.,15,.,TRBV15,TRBJ2-1
TGTGCCAGCAGTTCTAGCGGGACGGACCAAGAGACCCAGTACTTC,CASSSSGTDQETQYF,.,15,TRBD2,TRBV7-9,TRBJ2-5
TGTGCCAGCGGGAGGGTCGGGGGGCCCGCGGGAGGGTCCTGGGACTTC,CASGRVGGPAGGSWDF,.,16,TRBD2,TRBV28,TRBJ2-7
TGTGCCAGCAGCCTCCGGGACTATTCTGGCGAGCAGTACTTC,CASSLRDYSGEQYF,.,14,TRBD2,TRBV2,TRBJ2-7
TGTGCCAGCAGCGTCACAGGGAAAGCATACGAGCAGTACTTC,CASSVTGKAYEQYF,.,14,.,TRBV5-5,TRBJ2-7
TGTGCCAGCAGCCGGTGGGGGACTAGCGTTTCCGGGCAAGAGACCCAGTACTTC,CASSRWGTSVSGQETQYF,few,18,TRBD2,TRBV11-2,TRBJ2-5
TGTGCCACTCAGGGGGAGGCCAACGTCCTGACTTTC,CATQGEANVLTF,.,12,TRBD1,TRBV28,TRBJ2-6
TGTGCCAGCTCATTCGGGACTAGCGGGCTTCCATCAAGGGAGCAGTACTTC,CASSFGTSGLPSREQYF,.,17,TRBD2,TRBV18,TRBJ2-7
TGTGCCAGCAGCCCGTCGGACAGGGACACAGATACGCAGTATTTT,CASSPSDRDTDTQYF,.,15,TRBD1,TRBV28,TRBJ2-3
TGTGCCAGTAGTATCGGCAGGGGGCTCGAGCAGTACTTC,CASSIGRGLEQYF,few,13,TRBD1,TRBV19,TRBJ2-7